This entry lists 2 T cell receptor beta chains sequenced from one sample in a study of cytomegalovirus exposure and HLA in healthy donors. Primers: 60 Vbeta forward and 13 Jbeta reverse. TCRdb keeps only in-frame clones here, not all; method: immunoSEQ multiplex PCR. Of 150,000 to 200,000 clones listed, roughly 85% were seen once; the top ten hold 7.5% to 10%. Sequencing was carried out using PBMCs. These receptors were taken from a man aged 18 to 30 in good health and CMV-seropositive.

CDR3 protein: CASSSTGRIDTQYF. The CDR3 coding sequence is TGTGCCAGCAGTTCGACAGGTAGAATAGATACGCAGTATTTT. This chain links TRBV27 with TRBJ2-3; weak D call: TRBD1 (6 bases). Trimming stripped 4 bases from V and 5 bases from J, with 13 bases between. This CDR3 is built from 14 residues. Per the germline V gene, CDR1 is MNHEY and CDR2 is SMNVEV (reference sequence).

As concerns this clone: The DNA is omitted, as the CDR3 cannot be located on it reliably, and the CDR3 follows TCRdb's listing. This chain connects TRBV5-1 to TRBJ2-3; no DNA check was done on the table's D call, TRBD2. Germline V gives CDR1 SGHRS, CDR2 YFSETQ. The CDR3 numbers 16 amino acids, ends counted. The CDR3 is CASSRDFRGITDTQYF.